The 12 T cell receptor beta chains presented below share a single source sample, sequenced in a study of vaccination and CD4 T cells after COVID-19. Cultured CD4+ T cell DNA was sequenced using the Oncomine TCR Beta short-read assay. TCRdb itself ran the PCR reads through MiXCR, one entry per CDR3 protein. This sample has about 19,000 distinct CDR3 sequences, with more than 50% found just once. The antigens these receptors bind are not known. Treatment meaning: approximately 10-day PBMC culture with coronavirus spike peptide pools or control peptides (ViraFEST assay). Sequencing was carried out using CD4+ T cells from blood, cultured in vitro. Receptors originate from a human donor who had recovered from COVID-19.

The DNA of the CDR3 is TGTGCCAGCTCACTCACCGGGACCACTAGCACAGATACGCAGTATTTT. This translates into CASSLTGTTSTDTQYF. The rearrangement uses TRBV18 and TRBJ2-3; TRBD1 or TRBD2 may be the D gene (5 bases each). Trimming stripped 4 bases from V and 0 bases from J, with 14 bases between. Germline loops: CDR1 KGHSH, CDR2 LQKENI. The CDR3 consists of 16 residues.

The V and J genes are TRBV6-2 or TRBV6-3 and TRBJ2-7, with TRBD1 matching 9 bases. V gave up 6 bases and J gave up 6 bases; unmatched junction bases: 12. The CDR3 runs 15 residues. The germline gives CDR1 MNHEY, CDR2 SVGEGT. CDR3 sequence reads: CASSDPHRGRFEQYF. The DNA for the CDR3 is TGTGCCAGCAGCGACCCCCACAGGGGGCGTTTCGAGCAGTACTTC.

As DNA, the CDR3 is TGCAGTGCTAGAGACAGGGTAGGAGGTGAGCAGTTCTTC. Encoded protein: CSARDRVGGEQFF. The chain employs TRBV20-1 and TRBJ2-1, with D perhaps given as TRBD1 or TRBD2 (5 bases each). CDR1 DFQATT and CDR2 SNEGSKA come from the germline V gene (reference sequence). Trimming pared 0 bases from V and 9 bases from J, leaving 12 bases between. The CDR3 totals 13 residues.

The V call is TRBV9, the J call TRBJ1-2; no firm D call. The CDR3 totals 14 residues. The V end was cut by 3 bases, the J end by 8 bases, with 17 bases between. Germline V gene lookup returns CDR1 SGDLS and CDR2 YYNGEE. CDR3 amino acids: CASSGTGTPYGYTF. CDR3 nucleotide sequence: TGTGCCAGCAGCGGGACGGGAACCCCCTACGGCTACACCTTC.

The chain carries TRBV20-1 and TRBJ2-7; 7 positions match TRBD2. Germline trimming cut 2 bases from V and 2 bases from J; bases unmatched to any gene: 6. CDR3 length: 14 amino acids. In germline, CDR1 is DFQATT, CDR2 SNEGSKA (reference sequence). The CDR3 is CSARMGTSAYEQYF. CDR3 DNA: TGCAGTGCTAGAATGGGAACTAGCGCCTACGAGCAGTACTTC.

The chain joins TRBV5-1 to TRBJ1-5; 7 positions agree with TRBD1. The CDR3 runs 15 residues. The V gene end was trimmed by 0 bases and the J gene end by 3 bases; junction bases not matched to a gene: 3. Germline loops: CDR1 SGHRS, CDR2 YFSETQ. CDR3 amino acids: CASSLDRGDNQPQHF. CDR3 DNA: TGCGCCAGCAGCTTGGACAGGGGCGACAATCAGCCCCAGCATTTT.

This clonotype is classed as medium-sized. V is TRBV18 and J is TRBJ1-2; unclear D gene. This CDR3 contains 15 residues. Germline CDR1 is KGHSH and CDR2 is LQKENI. V was clipped by 2 bases and J by 8 bases, with 18 bases between them. The CDR3 reads CASSPNIDNPGGYTF. CDR3 bases: TGTGCCAGCTCACCAAATATCGACAACCCGGGAGGCTACACCTTC.

This chain connects TRBV7-3 to TRBJ2-1, with D hard to call. Germline V gene lookup returns CDR1 SGHTA and CDR2 FQGTGA. V was trimmed by 1 base and J by 6 bases, leaving 7 bases between them. The CDR3 length is 13 residues. CDR3 sequence (DNA): TGTGCCAGCAGCTTAATAAGGACCAATGAGCAGTTCTTC. Translation: CASSLIRTNEQFF.

The chain links TRBV28 to TRBJ1-4, with D tentatively TRBD1 (5 bases). The CDR3 is 15 residues long. Between the trimmed V and J ends, which lost 11 bases and 8 bases, there was a span of 24 bases. Germline assignment: CDR1 MDHEN and CDR2 SYDVKM. The CDR3 sequence is CASSSGQGYREKLFF. CDR3 nucleotides: TGTGCCTCCAGCTCCGGGCAGGGCTATCGAGAAAAACTGTTTTTT.

This clonotype is a singleton in its sample. The V and J genes are TRBV7-9 and TRBJ1-4; D uncertain. The germline V and J ends were trimmed by 9 bases and 8 bases, with 19 bases remaining between them. Germline V gives CDR1 SEHNR, CDR2 FQNEAQ (reference sequence). This CDR3 spans 14 amino acids. The CDR3 bases are TGTGCCAGAAGCCCCCTCGGGGTTGGGGAAAAACTGTTTTTT. It specifies CARSPLGVGEKLFF.

The chain carries TRBV5-1 and TRBJ2-7; D is uncertain. Germline CDR1 reads SGHRS; CDR2 reads YFSETQ. This CDR3 has 16 residues. V lost 0 bases and J lost 0, with 13 bases in between. The CDR3 DNA follows: TGCGCCAGCAGCTTGGCCGGTCGGAGATCCTCCTACGAGCAGTACTTC. Translated: CASSLAGRRSSYEQYF.

The V call is TRBV11-1, the J call TRBJ2-7, with D possibly matching TRBD1 (6 bases). CDR3 length equals 16 residues. Germline lookup yields CDR1 SGHAT and CDR2 FQDESV (reference sequence). Trimming pared 5 bases from V and 2 bases from J, leaving 19 bases between. DNA for the CDR3: TGTGCCAGCAGCCACGCCAGGGGCCGGTTCGCCTACGAGCAGTACTTC. Residues: CASSHARGRFAYEQYF.